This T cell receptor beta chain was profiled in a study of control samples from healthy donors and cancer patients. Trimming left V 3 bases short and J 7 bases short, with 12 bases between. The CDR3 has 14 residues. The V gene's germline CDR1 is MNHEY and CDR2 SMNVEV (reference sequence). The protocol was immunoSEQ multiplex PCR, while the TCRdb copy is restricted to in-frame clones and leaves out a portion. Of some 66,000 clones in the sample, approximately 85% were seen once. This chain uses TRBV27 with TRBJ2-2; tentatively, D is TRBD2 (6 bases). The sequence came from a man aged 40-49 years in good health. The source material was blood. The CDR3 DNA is TGTGCCAGCAGTTTGTGGGGGGAAGTCGGGGAGCTGTTTTTT. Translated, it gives CASSLWGEVGELFF.